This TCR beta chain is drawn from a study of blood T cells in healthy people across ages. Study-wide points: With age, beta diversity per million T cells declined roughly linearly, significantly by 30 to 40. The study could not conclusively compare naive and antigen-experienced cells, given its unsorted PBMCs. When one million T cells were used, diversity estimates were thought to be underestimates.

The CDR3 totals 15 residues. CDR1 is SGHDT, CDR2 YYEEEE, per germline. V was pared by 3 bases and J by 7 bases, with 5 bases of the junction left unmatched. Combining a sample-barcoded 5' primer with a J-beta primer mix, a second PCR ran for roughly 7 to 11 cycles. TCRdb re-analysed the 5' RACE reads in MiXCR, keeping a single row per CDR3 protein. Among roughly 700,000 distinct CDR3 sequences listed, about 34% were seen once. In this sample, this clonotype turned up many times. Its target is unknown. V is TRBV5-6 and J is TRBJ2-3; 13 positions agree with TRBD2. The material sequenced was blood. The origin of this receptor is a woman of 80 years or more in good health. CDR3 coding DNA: TGTGCCAGCAGCTCATGGACTAGCGGGGGTTATACGCAGTATTTT. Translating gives CASSSWTSGGYTQYF.